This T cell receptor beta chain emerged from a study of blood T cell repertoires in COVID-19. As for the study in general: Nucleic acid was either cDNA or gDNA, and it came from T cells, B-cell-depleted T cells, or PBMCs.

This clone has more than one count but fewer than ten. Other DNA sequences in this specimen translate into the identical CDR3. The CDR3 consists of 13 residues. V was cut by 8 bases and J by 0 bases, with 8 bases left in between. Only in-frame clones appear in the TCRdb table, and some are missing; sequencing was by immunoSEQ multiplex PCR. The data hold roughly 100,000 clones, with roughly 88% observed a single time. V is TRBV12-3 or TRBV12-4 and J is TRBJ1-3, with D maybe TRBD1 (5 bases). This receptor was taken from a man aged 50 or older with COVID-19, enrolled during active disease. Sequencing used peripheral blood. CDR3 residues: CASRGFSGNTIYF. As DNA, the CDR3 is TGTGCCAGCCGGGGGTTCTCTGGAAACACCATATATTTT.